These T cell receptor beta chains were read from a single sample in a study of T cell responses to AZD1222 COVID-19 vaccine. TCRdb's copy holds only in-frame clones and misses some; the assay was immunoSEQ multiplex PCR. The sample has more than 70,000 clones, 70% to 90% seen once. Sequencing used peripheral blood, obtained on day 0 of AZD1222 vaccination. The receptors were gathered from an adult in good health. CDR3s include the opening cysteine and the closing phenylalanine or tryptophan. The D gene is left open where the match is weak. The size entry is marked missing in some rows and otherwise reads once, few, many or a size class.

D gene	J gene	V gene	clone size	CDR3 DNA	CDR3 protein
TRBD2	TRBJ2-4	TRBV5-5	once	TGTGCCAGCAGCGGGACTAGCGGGCTACTAGCCAAAAACATTCAGTACTTC	CASSGTSGLLAKNIQYF
.	TRBJ1-2	TRBV12-3/TRBV12-4	.	TGTGCCAGCAGTTTCGGGGGTAAGGGCTACACCTTC	CASSFGGKGYTF
.	TRBJ1-6	TRBV9	.	TGTGCCAGCAGCGCGACAGGAAGCAATTCACCCCTCCACTTT	CASSATGSNSPLHF
.	TRBJ1-1	TRBV12-3/TRBV12-4	.	TGTGCCAGCAGGCTAGAAATGAACACTGAAGCTTTCTTT	CASRLEMNTEAFF
TRBD2	TRBJ2-1	TRBV7-9	.	TGTGCCAGCAGTCAGATTCCCAGCGGGAGCTCCTACAATGAGCAGTTCTTC	CASSQIPSGSSYNEQFF
TRBD1	TRBJ2-3	TRBV10-3	.	TGTGCCATCAGTGGAAACACGGGACAGGGATCTAGCACAGATACGCAGTATTTT	CAISGNTGQGSSTDTQYF
.	TRBJ1-5	TRBV27	.	TGTGCCAGCAGTCAAAGCCAGGGGACTCAGCCCCAGCATTTT	CASSQSQGTQPQHF
.	TRBJ2-5	TRBV9	.	TGTGCCAGCAGCGTAGTCCCGAAAGGGGAGACCCAGTACTTC	CASSVVPKGETQYF
TRBD1	TRBJ2-2	TRBV25-1	.	TGTGCCAGCAGCGGACAGGGGGAAACCGGGGAGCTGTTTTTT	CASSGQGETGELFF
.	TRBJ2-2	TRBV19	.	TGTGCCAGTAGTTTCCGAACCATAGGCGGGGAGCTGTTTTTT	CASSFRTIGGELFF
.	TRBJ2-7	TRBV4-3	.	TGCGCCAGCAGCCAAGTAGTTCAGGGGGGCTACGAGCAGTACTTC	CASSQVVQGGYEQYF
.	TRBJ2-1	TRBV27	.	TGTGCCAGCTCCACCCGCCGTACGGAGAGGCAGTTCTTC	CASSTRRTERQFF
.	TRBJ1-1	TRBV19	once	TGTGCCAGTAGATGGGGCCCGACAGTAAGATTGGACACTGAAGCTTTCTTT	CASRWGPTVRLDTEAFF
TRBD1	TRBJ1-1	TRBV29-1	.	TGCAGCGTCTCGCAACAGGGGTACACTGAAGCTTTCTTT	CSVSQQGYTEAFF
.	TRBJ2-3	TRBV5-1	.	TGCGCCAGCAGCTTGCTGAGCGTGACAGATACGCAGTATTTT	CASSLLSVTDTQYF
.	TRBJ1-1	TRBV2	.	TGTGCCAGCAGTACTCCTCCCACTGAAGCTTTCTTT	CASSTPPTEAFF
.	TRBJ1-3	TRBV3-1/TRBV3-2	.	TGTGCCAGCAGCCAACGACAGGTCTCTGGAAACACCATATATTTT	CASSQRQVSGNTIYF
.	TRBJ1-2	TRBV27	few	TGTGCCAGCAGAGTGTCGGGACTGACGTATGGCTACACCTTC	CASRVSGLTYGYTF
.	TRBJ2-4	TRBV4-1	.	TGCGCCAGCAGCCAAGTCCGAGGGAACATTCAGTACTTC	CASSQVRGNIQYF
.	TRBJ1-2	TRBV28	.	TGTGCCAGCAGTGCGGGTGGGCCTAACTATGGCTACACCTTC	CASSAGGPNYGYTF
.	TRBJ1-2	TRBV6-5	.	TGTGCCAGCAGTTACGATGGCAGTTCTAACTATGGCTACACCTTC	CASSYDGSSNYGYTF
.	TRBJ2-3	TRBV6-1	.	TGTGCCAGCAGTGAGATGGCAGTACCATCAGATACGCAGTATTTT	CASSEMAVPSDTQYF
.	TRBJ1-6	TRBV27	.	TGTGCCACTTACGCAGGAAATAATTCACCCCTCCACTTT	CATYAGNNSPLHF
.	TRBJ2-5	TRBV29-1	.	TGCAGCGCCCAGCGGAGGGGCCTGTACCAAGAGACCCAGTACTTC	CSAQRRGLYQETQYF
.	TRBJ1-5	TRBV2	once	TGTGCCAGCAGTGAAGCGCTTGAGGATCAGCCCCAGCATTTT	CASSEALEDQPQHF
TRBD1	TRBJ1-2	TRBV2	few	TGTGCCAGCAACCGACAGGGCCCTAACTATGGCTACACCTTC	CASNRQGPNYGYTF
.	TRBJ2-2	TRBV6-5	.	TGTGCCAGCAGTTACTCGGGCACCGGGGAGCTGTTTTTT	CASSYSGTGELFF
.	TRBJ1-2	TRBV30	.	TGTGCCTGGAGTCAACGGGGATATGGCTACACCTTC	CAWSQRGYGYTF
TRBD1	TRBJ1-3	TRBV7-2	.	TGTGCCAGCAGCTTACAGGACAGGGAAGGGCACACCATATATTTT	CASSLQDREGHTIYF
TRBD2	TRBJ2-5	TRBV6-5	.	TGTGCCAGCAGCATTACTAGCGGGAGGGTGGAGACCCAGTACTTC	CASSITSGRVETQYF
.	TRBJ2-6	TRBV6-6	.	TGTGCCAGCACTGAGAGTGGTGGGGCCAACGTCCTGACTTTC	CASTESGGANVLTF
TRBD1	TRBJ1-1	TRBV5-1	once	TGCGCCAGCAGCTTGGTGGGGACAGCCAACACTGAAGCTTTCTTT	CASSLVGTANTEAFF
.	TRBJ1-2	TRBV6-5	.	TGTGCCAGCAGACAGGGTACCTATGGCTACACCTTC	CASRQGTYGYTF
.	TRBJ2-7	TRBV20-1	few	TGCAGCGTCCCACGGGAGAAGCAGTACTTC	CSVPREKQYF
TRBD2	TRBJ2-3	TRBV7-9	.	TGTGCCAGCAGTCGATTTCTAGCGGCCGGGGGAGCAGATACGCAGTATTTT	CASSRFLAAGGADTQYF
.	TRBJ1-2	TRBV7-9	.	TGTGCCAGCAGCTTAGAGGGGTTCGAAGGCTACACCTTC	CASSLEGFEGYTF
.	TRBJ2-3	TRBV6-5	once	TGTGCCACCTCCCAGGGAAGTGACACAGATACGCAGTATTTT	CATSQGSDTDTQYF
.	TRBJ1-3	TRBV6-6	.	TGTGCCAGCAGCTGGACTGAAAGTGGAAACACCATATATTTT	CASSWTESGNTIYF
.	TRBJ1-1	TRBV6-5	.	TGTGCCAGCAGGGATCAGGGGAGAGCTTTCTTT	CASRDQGRAFF
.	TRBJ1-2	TRBV11-2	.	TGTGCCAGCAGCTTAGTCGGGAAAGTAGGCTACACCTTC	CASSLVGKVGYTF
.	TRBJ1-5	TRBV18	few	TGTGCCAGCTCACCTCTTGGTGGCGATAGCAATCAGCCCCAGCATTTT	CASSPLGGDSNQPQHF
.	TRBJ2-2	TRBV11-1	.	TGTGCCAGCAGCTTAAGGGGCTACACCGGGGAGCTGTTTTTT	CASSLRGYTGELFF
TRBD1	TRBJ1-1	TRBV7-8	.	TGTGCCAGCAGCACCCACAGGGGCCTGAACACTGAAGCTTTCTTT	CASSTHRGLNTEAFF
.	TRBJ2-7	TRBV7-2	.	TGTGCCAGCAGCCCGTCTTTAGGAGGGAGGACCTACGAGCAGTACTTC	CASSPSLGGRTYEQYF
.	TRBJ1-6	TRBV27	.	TGTGCCAGCAGGCTCAGGGGTTTGAATTCACCCCTCCACTTT	CASRLRGLNSPLHF
.	TRBJ2-3	TRBV19	.	TGTGCCAGTAGTACTCAACGGGAGCGCACAGATACGCAGTATTTT	CASSTQRERTDTQYF
.	TRBJ2-3	TRBV9	.	TGTGCCAGCAGCGCCGTTGACTTTTGGGGAACGCAGTATTTT	CASSAVDFWGTQYF
TRBD1	TRBJ1-2	TRBV7-9	.	TGTGCCAGCAGCTTAGGACAGGGGGCAGGTGGCTACACCTTC	CASSLGQGAGGYTF
.	TRBJ2-7	TRBV6-2/TRBV6-3	.	TGTGCCAGCAGCCCCCCAACTAGCTACGAGCAGTACTTC	CASSPPTSYEQYF
.	TRBJ2-1	TRBV7-9	.	TGTGCCAGCAGCTTACAGGGAACGAGCTCCTACAATGAGCAGTTCTTC	CASSLQGTSSYNEQFF
.	TRBJ2-3	TRBV4-1	.	TGCGCCAGCAGCCAAGATCCTTTGCCGGCAGATACGCAGTATTTT	CASSQDPLPADTQYF